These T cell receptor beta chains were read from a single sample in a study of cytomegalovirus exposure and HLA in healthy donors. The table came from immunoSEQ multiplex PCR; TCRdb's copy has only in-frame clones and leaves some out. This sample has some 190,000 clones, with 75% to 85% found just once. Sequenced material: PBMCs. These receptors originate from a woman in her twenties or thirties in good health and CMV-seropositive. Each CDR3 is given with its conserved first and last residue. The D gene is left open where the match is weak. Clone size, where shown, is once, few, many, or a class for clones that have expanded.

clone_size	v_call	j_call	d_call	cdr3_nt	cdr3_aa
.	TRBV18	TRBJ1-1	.	TGTGCCAGCTCACCACCGAGGGCTTTGGAGACTGAAGCTTTCTTT	CASSPPRALETEAFF
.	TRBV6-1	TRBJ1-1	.	TGTGCCAGCAGTGCTAACGGGAACACTGAAGCTTTCTTT	CASSANGNTEAFF
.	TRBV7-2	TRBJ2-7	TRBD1	TGTGCCAGCAGGAAGGACAGGCTGAACGAGCAGTACTTC	CASRKDRLNEQYF
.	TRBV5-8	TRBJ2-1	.	TGTGCCAGCAGCTTTGCGGGGAGCTCCTACAATGAGCAGTTCTTC	CASSFAGSSYNEQFF
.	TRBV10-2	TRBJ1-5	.	TGCGCCAGCAGCCGAGGGTTCGGGAGCAATCAGCCCCAGCATTTT	CASSRGFGSNQPQHF
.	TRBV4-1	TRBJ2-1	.	TGCGCCAGCAGCCCTCTCGACATCATCTCCTACAATGAGCAGTTCTTC	CASSPLDIISYNEQFF
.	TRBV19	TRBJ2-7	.	TGTGCCACTTCTAAGACAGGCTCCTACGAGCAGTACTTC	CATSKTGSYEQYF
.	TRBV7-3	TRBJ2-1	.	TGTGCCAGCAGCTTTACGGGGGTTCGGGATGAGCAGTTCTTC	CASSFTGVRDEQFF
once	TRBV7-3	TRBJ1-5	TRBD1	TGTGCCATTCCGGGACAGGGCCCACGCAATCAGCCCCAGCATTTT	CAIPGQGPRNQPQHF
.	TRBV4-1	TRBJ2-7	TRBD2	TGCGCCAGCAGCCAGTGGACTAGCGGGGGTAACTACGAGCAGTACTTC	CASSQWTSGGNYEQYF
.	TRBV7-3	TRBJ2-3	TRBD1	TGTGCCAGCAGTCCCGGGACAGGGTATAAGGATACGCAGTATTTT	CASSPGTGYKDTQYF
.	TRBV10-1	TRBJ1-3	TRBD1	TGCGCCAGTACCAGGGGGCGAGGGTCTGGAAACACCATATATTTT	CASTRGRGSGNTIYF
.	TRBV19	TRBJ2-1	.	TGTGCCAGTACCAGCGTGGGCTACAATGAGCAGTTCTTC	CASTSVGYNEQFF
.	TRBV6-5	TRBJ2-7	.	TGTGCCAGCAGTTCTTTCCCGACAGGCTCCTACGAGCAGTACTTC	CASSSFPTGSYEQYF
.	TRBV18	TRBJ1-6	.	TGTGCCAGCTCACCCCAGCAGGTAGATTCACCCCTCCACTTT	CASSPQQVDSPLHF
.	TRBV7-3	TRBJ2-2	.	TGTGCCAGCAGCTTAGTGTCAGGGACCGGGGAGCTGTTTTTT	CASSLVSGTGELFF
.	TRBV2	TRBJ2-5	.	TGTGCCAGCAGGGACAGCCGAAGGGCCCAGTACTTC	CASRDSRRAQYF
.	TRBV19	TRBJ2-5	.	TGTGCCAGTAGTAGGGCAGGACTCGTCCAAGAGACCCAGTACTTC	CASSRAGLVQETQYF
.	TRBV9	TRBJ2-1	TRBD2	TGTGCCAGCAGCGAAAGCGGGGGCCCCTACAATGAGCAGTTCTTC	CASSESGGPYNEQFF
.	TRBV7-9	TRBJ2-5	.	TGTGCCAGCAGCACAGGACGGACCCAAGAGACCCAGTACTTC	CASSTGRTQETQYF
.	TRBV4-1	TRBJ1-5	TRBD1	TGCGCCAGCAGCCCGCGGACAGGGACCAATCAGCCCCAGCATTTT	CASSPRTGTNQPQHF
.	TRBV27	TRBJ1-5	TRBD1	TGTGCCAGCAGGCCCGGAGGGGGCGCGGGCAATCAGCCCCAGCATTTT	CASRPGGGAGNQPQHF
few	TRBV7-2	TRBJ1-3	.	TGTGCCAGCACCCAGCGGACAGACGGAAACACCATATATTTT	CASTQRTDGNTIYF
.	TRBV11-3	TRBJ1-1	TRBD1	TGTGCCAGCAGCAATCCAGGGGGCACTGAAGCTTTCTTT	CASSNPGGTEAFF
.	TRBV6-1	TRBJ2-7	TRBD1	TGTGCCAGCAGTGAATCTTGGACAGGGGAGGGGGAGCAGTACTTC	CASSESWTGEGEQYF
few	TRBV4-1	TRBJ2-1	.	TGCGCCAGCAGCCCCGATCAGGGGGGCCGCTCCTACAATGAGCAGTTCTTC	CASSPDQGGRSYNEQFF
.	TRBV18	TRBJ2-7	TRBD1	TGTGCCAGCTCACCCGCCCTACAGGGGGCGGGGGCGGGGGAGCAGTACTTC	CASSPALQGAGAGEQYF
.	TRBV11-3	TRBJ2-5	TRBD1	TGTGCCAGCAGCCCTGGGACAGGGTCGGCGGAGACCCAGTACTTC	CASSPGTGSAETQYF
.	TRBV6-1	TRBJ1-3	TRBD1	TGTGCCAGCAGTGATGGGGGGACAGCTGGAAACACCATATATTTT	CASSDGGTAGNTIYF
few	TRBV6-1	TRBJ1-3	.	TGTGCCAGCAGTGAATCGGGAGGAAACACCATATATTTT	CASSESGGNTIYF
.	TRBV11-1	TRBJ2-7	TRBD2	TGTGCCAGCAGCCCGCGGGGGGCCTACGAGCAGTACTTC	CASSPRGAYEQYF
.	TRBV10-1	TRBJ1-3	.	TGCGCCAGCCAAGGGACAACTGGAAACACCATATATTTT	CASQGTTGNTIYF
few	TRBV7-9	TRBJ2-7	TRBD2	TGTGCCAGCACCTTAAGCGGGGACGCCGCCTACGAGCAGTACTTC	CASTLSGDAAYEQYF
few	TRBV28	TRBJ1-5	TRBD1	TGTGCCAGCAGCTCCGGACAGGGAAGGCAGCCCCAGCATTTT	CASSSGQGRQPQHF
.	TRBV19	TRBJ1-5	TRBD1	TGTGCCAGTAGTCCGGACAGGGCAAGCAATCAGCCCCAGCATTTT	CASSPDRASNQPQHF
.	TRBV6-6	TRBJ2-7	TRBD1	TGTGCCAGCAGTGCGACAGGGGGCGCGTACGAGCAGTACTTC	CASSATGGAYEQYF
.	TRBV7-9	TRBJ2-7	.	TGTGCCAGCAGCTTAGGGGGGGGGCGTACCTACGAGCAGTACTTC	CASSLGGGRTYEQYF
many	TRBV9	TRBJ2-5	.	TGTGCCAGCAGCGTAGCCCCAACTAGCATGGAGACCCAGTACTTC	CASSVAPTSMETQYF
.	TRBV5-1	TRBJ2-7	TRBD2	TGCGCCAGCAGCTTCGGACCGGGACTAGCGGGGGGCTACGAGCAGTACTTC	CASSFGPGLAGGYEQYF
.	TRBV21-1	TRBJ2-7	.	TGTGCCAGCAGCAAAGTTCGCCGTACCAGACAGGGAAACGACTACGAGCAGTACTTC	CASSKVRRTRQGNDYEQYF
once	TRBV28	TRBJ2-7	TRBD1	TGTGCCAGCGGACAGGGAACGGGCTACGAGCAGTACTTC	CASGQGTGYEQYF
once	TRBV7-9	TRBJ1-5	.	TGTGCCAGCAGCTTACAAGGGGATGGCAATCAGCCCCAGCATTTT	CASSLQGDGNQPQHF
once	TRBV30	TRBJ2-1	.	TGTGCCTGGAGTGCCCCGGTGGGCTTTTCCTACAATGAGCAGTTCTTC	CAWSAPVGFSYNEQFF
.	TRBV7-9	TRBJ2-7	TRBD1	TGTGCCAGCGGGGGGACAGGGAGAGGCGAGCAGTACTTC	CASGGTGRGEQYF
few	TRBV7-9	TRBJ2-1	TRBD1	TGTGCCGGCTCCGGGACAGTGATGAACAATGAGCAGTTCTTC	CAGSGTVMNNEQFF
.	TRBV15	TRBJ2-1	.	TGTGCCACCAGCCTTTCGGGTGAGCAGTTCTTC	CATSLSGEQFF
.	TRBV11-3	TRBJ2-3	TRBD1	TGTGCCAGCAGCTTAGAAGGGACAGGGGTCAGCACAGATACGCAGTATTTT	CASSLEGTGVSTDTQYF
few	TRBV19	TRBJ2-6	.	TGTGCCAGTACTAGTTACACTGGGGCCAACGTCCTGACTTTC	CASTSYTGANVLTF
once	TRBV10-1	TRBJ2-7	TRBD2	TGCGCCAGCAGTGACTGGCGGGGGGCGGGCAACGAGCAGTACTTC	CASSDWRGAGNEQYF
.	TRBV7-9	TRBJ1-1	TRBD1	TGTTCCAGCAGCCGGGGACAGACCGAAGCTTTCTTT	CSSSRGQTEAFF
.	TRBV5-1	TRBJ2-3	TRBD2	TGCGCCAGCAGCCTGGTCCGGCGGGGGGGCGGTTCAGATACGCAGTATTTT	CASSLVRRGGGSDTQYF
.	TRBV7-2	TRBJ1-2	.	TGTGCCAGCAGCTTACCAGGTTCCCTCTATGGCTACACCTTC	CASSLPGSLYGYTF
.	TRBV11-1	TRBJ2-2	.	TGTGCCAGCAGCTTAGGAAGGGGGTCCGGGGAGCTGTTTTTT	CASSLGRGSGELFF
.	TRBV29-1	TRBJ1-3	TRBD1	TGCAGCGCTGAGACAGGGTCCTCTGGAAACACCATATATTTT	CSAETGSSGNTIYF
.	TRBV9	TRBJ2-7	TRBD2	TGTGCCAGCAGCGCCACTAGCGGGGGTTCCTACGAGCAGTACTTC	CASSATSGGSYEQYF
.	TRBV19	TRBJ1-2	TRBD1	TGTGCCAGTGAGCCGAGGGGGCGCGGTCATGGCTACACCTTC	CASEPRGRGHGYTF
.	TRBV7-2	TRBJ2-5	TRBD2	TGTGCCAGCAGCTTAGTCGGGGGGCAAGAGACCCAGTACTTC	CASSLVGGQETQYF